This TCR beta chain came from a study of Ad26.COV2.S vaccination and SARS-CoV-2 variants. Using immunoSEQ multiplex PCR, the repertoire was profiled, and TCRdb retains in-frame clones only, with some absent. Among around 270,000 clones listed, around 90% were seen once. Treatment: around 19 received Ad26.COV2.S at low or high dose, single or two shots; 5 received placebo; per-sample allocation not given. Sample collection was performed on day 63 after the first vaccine or placebo injection. This clone appeared once. The CDR3 length is 16 residues. The germline V and J ends were trimmed by 2 bases and 0 bases, with 13 bases remaining between them. CDR1 is LGHDT and CDR2 is YNNKEL in the germline V gene (reference sequence).

The clonotype comes from a person between 18 and 59 years old who received the Ad26.COV2.S COVID-19 vaccine or a placebo. The sample was peripheral blood, taken in a trial of Ad26.COV2.S vaccine versus placebo. V usage is TRBV3-1 (or the pseudogene TRBV3-2) and J usage is TRBJ1-2; a weak D match, TRBD1 (5 bases). This chain's CDR3 is CASSQQGLTSNYGYTF. The CDR3 nucleotides read TGTGCCAGCAGCCAACAGGGCCTAACATCTAACTATGGCTACACCTTC.